This T cell receptor (beta chain) was profiled in a study of response to subunit inactivated influenza vaccine. Broader study findings: That few new T cells are recruited by each seasonal influenza vaccination was the authors' suggestion.

The CDR3 has 12 amino acids. Germline V gene sequence: CDR1 DFQATT, CDR2 SNEGSKA (reference sequence). Trimming stripped 6 bases from V and 6 bases from J, with 14 bases between. Points on this clonotype: Its cognate antigen is unknown.

Using its own MiXCR run on the RT-PCR reads, TCRdb lists one record per CDR3 protein. The sample shows roughly 760,000 distinct CDR3 sequences, 21% of them seen only once. V is TRBV20-1 and J is TRBJ2-5; D may match TRBD1 or TRBD2 (7 bases each). The clonotype was recovered from a man aged 45 to 65 who received an inactivated influenza vaccine. The sequencing used PBMCs from blood, collected roughly 5 days after vaccination. CDR3: CSAREGAKTQYF. The CDR3 region has the DNA TGCAGTGCGAGGGAGGGGGCGAAGACCCAGTACTTC.